What follows is one T cell receptor (beta chain) and its context. The antigen is not known. Documented time point: pre-sensitization, week 0. The treatment: therapeutic diphenylcyclopropenone sensitization with weekly scalp DPC. The data were obtained in a study of human T cells and chemical hapten exposure. Germline CDR1 and CDR2: SGDLS and YYNGEE. V was trimmed by 0 bases and J by 1 base, leaving 12 bases between them. This CDR3 region has 16 residues. Study findings and constraints: The formation of large CDR3 similarity clusters by expanded TCRs significantly exceeded that of controls.

Source study methods: Across samples, TCR counts had a median of about 92,000 and ranged from roughly 23,224 to 700,000. TCRdb itself ran the RACE reads through MiXCR, one entry per CDR3 protein. For this entry, the V and J calls and clone size follow TCRdb and not the study's own pipeline. The repertoire holds roughly 88,000 distinct CDR3 sequences, nearly 10% seen once, with more than 3% in the top ten. Sequences were derived from whole blood, sampled in connection with sensitization to the hapten diphenylcyclopropenone (DPC). This chain uses TRBV9 with TRBJ2-3; the D gene is possibly TRBD2 (6 bases). The clonotype comes from a woman aged 40 to 50 with alopecia areata. Some clones in this sample may be carry-over from other donors' samples. CDR3 loop: CASSVGVGGRTDTQYF. The CDR3 bases are TGTGCCAGCAGCGTAGGAGTGGGAGGTCGCACAGATACGCAGTATTTT.